The clone carrying this T cell receptor beta chain was counted between two and nine times. This specimen comes from a study of blood T cell repertoires in COVID-19. Study background: The origin of the acute and convalescent COVID-19 samples was the United States, Italy and Spain. Sources were T cells, B-cell-depleted T cells, or PBMCs; the material itself was cDNA or gDNA.

The germline CDR1 and CDR2 sequences are SGHRS and YFSETQ. CDR3 length: 17 amino acids. V was clipped by 4 bases and J by 0 bases; unmatched bases: 12. In the original workflow: Researchers report that nucleated cell counts were estimated from reference gene primer amplification. Some clones are missing from TCRdb's copy, which holds only in-frame ones; the method was immunoSEQ multiplex PCR. V and J calls and clone size are as listed in that table; D and trimming were resolved from the DNA. The repertoire consists of over 100,000 clones, with 82% occurring once and the leading ten covering around 8%.

The sample was peripheral blood. The sequence derives from a man aged 65 to 79 with acute or convalescent COVID-19. The chain is built from TRBV5-1 and TRBJ2-7; the match to TRBD1 covers 8 bases. CDR3 sequence: CASSGVRDRPSSYEQYF. In DNA, the CDR3 is TGCGCCAGCAGCGGGGTTCGGGACAGGCCGAGCTCCTACGAGCAGTACTTC.